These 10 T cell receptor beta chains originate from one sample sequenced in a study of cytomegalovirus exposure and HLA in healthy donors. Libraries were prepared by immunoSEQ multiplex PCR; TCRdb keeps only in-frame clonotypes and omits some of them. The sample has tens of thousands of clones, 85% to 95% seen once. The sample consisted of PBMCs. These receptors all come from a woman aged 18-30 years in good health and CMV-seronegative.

CDR3 sequence reads: CASSLIAGGPTYEQYF. The CDR3 DNA sequence: TGTGCCAGCAGCTTAATAGCGGGGGGGCCGACCTACGAGCAGTACTTC. The chain has TRBV7-3 and TRBJ2-7, with 11 bases identical to TRBD2. Germline V gene data show CDR1 as SGHTA and CDR2 as FQGTGA. The CDR3 runs 16 residues. The V segment lost 1 base and the J segment 2 bases; nucleotides outside the gene matches: 4.

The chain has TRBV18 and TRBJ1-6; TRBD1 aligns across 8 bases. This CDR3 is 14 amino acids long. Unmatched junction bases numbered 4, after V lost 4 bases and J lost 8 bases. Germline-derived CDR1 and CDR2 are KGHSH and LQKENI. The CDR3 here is CASSRTGSDSPLHF. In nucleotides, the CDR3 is TGTGCCAGCTCACGGACAGGGTCGGATTCACCCCTCCACTTT.

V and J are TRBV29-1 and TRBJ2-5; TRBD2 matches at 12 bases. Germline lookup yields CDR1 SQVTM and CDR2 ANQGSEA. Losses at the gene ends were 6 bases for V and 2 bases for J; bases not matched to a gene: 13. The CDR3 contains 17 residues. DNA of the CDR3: TGCAGCGTGCGACTAGCGGGAGAGGGAGAAAAACAAGAGACCCAGTACTTC. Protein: CSVRLAGEGEKQETQYF.

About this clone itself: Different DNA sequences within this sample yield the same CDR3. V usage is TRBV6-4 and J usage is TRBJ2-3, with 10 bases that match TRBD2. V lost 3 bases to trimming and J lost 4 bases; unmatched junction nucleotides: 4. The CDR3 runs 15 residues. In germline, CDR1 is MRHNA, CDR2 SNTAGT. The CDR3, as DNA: TGTGCCAGCAGTGAGACTAGCGGGTCCGCAGATACGCAGTATTTT. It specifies CASSETSGSADTQYF.

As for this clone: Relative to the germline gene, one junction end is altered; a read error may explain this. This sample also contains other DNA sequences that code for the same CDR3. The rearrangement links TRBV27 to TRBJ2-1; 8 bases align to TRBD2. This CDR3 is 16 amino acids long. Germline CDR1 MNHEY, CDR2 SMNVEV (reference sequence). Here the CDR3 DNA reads TGTGCTAGCAGTTTACTCCTGGCGGGAGGTTTATATGAGCAGTTCTTC. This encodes CASSLLLAGGLYEQFF.

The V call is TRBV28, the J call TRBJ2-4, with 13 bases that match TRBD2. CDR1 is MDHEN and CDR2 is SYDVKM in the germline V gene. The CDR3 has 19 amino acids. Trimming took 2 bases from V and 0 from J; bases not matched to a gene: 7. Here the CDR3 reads CASSLKLGTSGVAKNIQYF. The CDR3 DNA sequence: TGTGCCAGCAGTTTAAAACTCGGGACTAGCGGGGTAGCCAAAAACATTCAGTACTTC. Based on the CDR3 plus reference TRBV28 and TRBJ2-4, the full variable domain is DVKVTQSSRYLVKRTGEKVFLECVQDMDHENMFWYRQDPGLGLRLIYFSYDVKMKEKGDIPEGYSVSREKKERFSLILESASTNQTSMYLCASSLKLGTSGVAKNIQYFGAGTRLSVL.

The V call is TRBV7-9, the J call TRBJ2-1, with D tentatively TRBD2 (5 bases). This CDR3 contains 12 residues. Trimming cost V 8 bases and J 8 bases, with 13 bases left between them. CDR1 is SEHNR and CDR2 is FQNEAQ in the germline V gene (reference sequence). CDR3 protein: CASPGGGDEQFF. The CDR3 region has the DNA TGTGCCAGCCCAGGCGGAGGCGATGAGCAGTTCTTC. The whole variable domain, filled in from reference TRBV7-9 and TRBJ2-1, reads DTGVSQNPRHKITKRGQNVTFRCDPISEHNRLYWYRQTLGQGPEFLTYFQNEAQLEKSRLLSDRFSAERPKGSFSTLEIQRTEQGDSAMYLCASPGGGDEQFFGPGTRLTVL.

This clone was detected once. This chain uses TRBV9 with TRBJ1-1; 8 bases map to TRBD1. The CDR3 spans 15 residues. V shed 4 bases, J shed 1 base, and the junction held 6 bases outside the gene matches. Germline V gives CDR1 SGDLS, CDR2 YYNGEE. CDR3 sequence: CASSSTGAKNTEAFF. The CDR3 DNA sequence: TGTGCCAGCAGCTCGACAGGGGCGAAGAACACTGAAGCTTTCTTT.

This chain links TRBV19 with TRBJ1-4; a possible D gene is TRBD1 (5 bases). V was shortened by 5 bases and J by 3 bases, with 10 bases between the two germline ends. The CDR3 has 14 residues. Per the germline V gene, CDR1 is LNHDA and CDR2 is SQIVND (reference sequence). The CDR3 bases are TGTGCCAGTAGTCGGGGGGATGCTAATGAAAAACTGTTTTTT. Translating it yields CASSRGDANEKLFF.

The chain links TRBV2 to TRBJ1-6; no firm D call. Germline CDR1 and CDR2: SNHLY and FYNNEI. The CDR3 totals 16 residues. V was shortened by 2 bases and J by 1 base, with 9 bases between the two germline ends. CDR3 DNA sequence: TGTGCCAGCAGTGAATCGGTAGTATCCTATAATTCACCCCTCCACTTT. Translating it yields CASSESVVSYNSPLHF.